This T cell receptor beta chain emerged from a study of blood T cell repertoires in COVID-19. Here immunoSEQ multiplex PCR was the method, and the copy in TCRdb shows in-frame clones only, minus some. Of 300,000 or so clones listed, 85% to 90% are singletons. Per the germline V gene, CDR1 is SGDLS and CDR2 is YYNGEE. The CDR3 totals 15 residues. V was pared by 0 bases and J by 9 bases, with 16 bases between. This clonotype was sampled from a woman aged 18-35 years who had recovered from COVID-19. The chain carries TRBV9 and TRBJ1-3; possibly TRBD1 for D (6 bases). The sequenced material came from PBMCs or T cells enriched from blood (not recorded which). The chain's CDR3 is CASSVESTGKATIYF. The CDR3 nucleotides are TGTGCCAGCAGCGTAGAATCCACAGGGAAAGCCACCATATATTTT.